The present TCR beta chain was sequenced within a study of blood T cells in healthy people across ages. Combining a sample-barcoded 5' primer with a J-beta primer mix, a second PCR ran for roughly 7 to 12 cycles. TCRdb recomputed calls from the 5' RACE reads with MiXCR, one row per CDR3 protein. The sample holds approximately 1.5 million distinct CDR3 sequences, around 36% seen once. V was shortened by 3 bases and J by 7 bases, with 15 bases between the two germline ends. The V gene's germline CDR1 is ENHRY and CDR2 SYGVKD. There are 14 residues in the CDR3. V is TRBV10-3 and J is TRBJ1-2; D uncertain. The source of this sequence is a woman in her twenties or thirties in good health. The source material was blood. In DNA form, the CDR3 reads TGTGCCATCAGTGACCCATCGGGAGCCAGTGGCTACACCTTC. As protein: CAISDPSGASGYTF.